The next 6 T cell receptor beta chains were all read from a single sample in a study of cytomegalovirus exposure and HLA in healthy donors. TCRdb keeps only in-frame clones here, not all; method: immunoSEQ multiplex PCR. The sample holds more than 65,000 clones, roughly 95% seen once. Sequencing was carried out using PBMCs. Receptor source: a young woman in good health and CMV-seronegative.

This rearrangement joins TRBV2 to TRBJ2-7; 12 bases are a match to TRBD2. Germline V gene sequence: CDR1 SNHLY, CDR2 FYNNEI. With V trimmed by 6 bases and J by 9 bases, 21 bases remained unmatched. The CDR3 has 18 amino acids. CDR3 region: CASRRTTSGSSLSIRQYF. CDR3 coding DNA: TGTGCCAGCAGGAGAACGACTAGCGGGAGCTCTCTCTCCATTAGGCAGTACTTC.

The V call is TRBV25-1, the J call TRBJ2-1; 10 bases map to TRBD2. CDR1 MGHDK and CDR2 SYGVNS come from the germline V gene. The CDR3 is 15 amino acids. The J segment lost 2 bases and the V segment lost 7 bases, leaving 5 bases of the junction unmatched. The CDR3 sequence: CASKLAGVPYNEQFF. The CDR3 DNA reads TGTGCCAGCAAGCTAGCGGGAGTCCCCTACAATGAGCAGTTCTTC.

This chain connects TRBV9 to TRBJ2-5, with TRBD1 matching 8 bases. This CDR3 has 14 amino acids. After removal of 4 bases from V and 4 bases from J, the junction contained 6 bases not matched to a gene. Germline V gives CDR1 SGDLS, CDR2 YYNGEE. The CDR3: CASSKGGTGETQYF. The CDR3 DNA follows: TGTGCCAGCAGCAAAGGGGGGACAGGAGAGACCCAGTACTTC.

V is TRBV4-2 and J is TRBJ1-5, with D unclear. Trimming took 0 bases from V and 0 from J, leaving 18 bases between them. Germline-derived CDR1 and CDR2 are LGHNA and YNFKEQ. The length of the CDR3 is 19 residues. The CDR3 coding sequence is TGTGCCAGCAGCCAAGAAACAGCCATCGGATCCTATAGCAATCAGCCCCAGCATTTT. This gives the protein CASSQETAIGSYSNQPQHF.

The chain combines TRBV27 with TRBJ2-2, with no clear D. CDR1 is MNHEY, CDR2 SMNVEV, per germline (reference sequence). Trimming removed 4 bases at V and 3 bases at J, with 6 bases between. There are 13 residues in the CDR3. In nucleotides, the CDR3 is TGTGCCAGCAGTTCCGGGTACACCGGGGAGCTGTTTTTT. This sequence encodes CASSSGYTGELFF.

The V and J genes are TRBV5-8 and TRBJ1-5; D is ambiguous. The germline V and J ends were trimmed by 1 base and 4 bases, with 9 bases remaining between them. The CDR3 totals 14 residues. Germline CDR1 and CDR2: SGHTS and YDEGEE. CDR3 bases: TGTGCCAGCAGCTTGAGCACAGAGAATCAGCCCCAGCATTTT. Amino acid sequence: CASSLSTENQPQHF.